Presented here are 21 T cell receptor beta chains from one specimen sequenced in a study of glioma-infiltrating T cells. The iRepertoire nested amplicon-rescue multiplex PCR amplified TCR alpha and beta CDR3s from RNA. TCRdb itself ran the multiplex PCR reads through MiXCR, one entry per CDR3 protein. The table records a few hundred thousand distinct CDR3 sequences, 41% of them present only once. The sample consisted of glioma tissue, nonneoplastic brain tissue, or PBMCs (not recorded which). All receptors derive from a human donor with low-grade glioma or glioblastoma, undergoing nonglioma brain surgery, or in good health (not recorded which).

In this sample, this clonotype turned up many times. The V and J genes are TRBV6-1 and TRBJ1-1; unclear D gene. V lost 5 bases to trimming and J lost 3 bases, with 10 bases between them. Germline V gene lookup returns CDR1 MNHNS and CDR2 SASEGT. This CDR3 region has 13 residues. The CDR3 here is CASSMRRYTEAFF. Written as DNA, the CDR3 is TGTGCCAGCAGTATGAGACGGTACACTGAAGCTTTCTTT.

With respect to this clonotype: Possible read error: a much larger clone is one base away. The CDR3 DNA reads as TGTGCCACCAGCCCATCGACCGACCGTTTTTTCTACGAGCAGTACTTC. As protein: CATSPSTDRFFYEQYF. The rearrangement links TRBV15 to TRBJ2-7; D unclear. V dropped 5 bases and J dropped 3 bases, with 20 bases sitting between them. Germline lookup yields CDR1 LNHNV and CDR2 YYDKDF (reference sequence). CDR3 length equals 16 residues.

The genes are TRBV25-1 and TRBJ1-5; tentatively, D is TRBD1 (6 bases). Germline V gene sequence: CDR1 MGHDK, CDR2 SYGVNS. V was trimmed by 0 bases and J by 4 bases, leaving 13 bases between them. The CDR3 is 16 amino acids. The CDR3 DNA reads TGTGCCAGCAGTGAATACGGAGGGGGGATAAATCAGCCCCAGCATTTT. Translation: CASSEYGGGINQPQHF.

V gene TRBV7-9 combines with J gene TRBJ1-1, with TRBD1 matching over 9 bases. Per germline, CDR1 SEHNR and CDR2 FQNEAQ (reference sequence). The CDR3 has 15 amino acids. Trimming cost V 4 bases and J 8 bases; bases outside gene matches: 11. The CDR3 protein is CASSSETGGPLEAFF. The CDR3 coding sequence is TGTGCCAGCAGCTCCGAGACAGGGGGTCCTTTGGAAGCTTTCTTT.

For this clonotype: A much larger clone differs from this one at a single base, so this may be a read error. The V call is TRBV27, the J call TRBJ1-5; TRBD1 matches 7 bases. The germline V gene has CDR1 MNHEY and CDR2 SMNVEV (reference sequence). The CDR3 is 16 residues long. The chain's CDR3 is CASRAQGGEANQPKHF. The CDR3 DNA follows: TGTGCCAGCAGAGCCCAGGGGGGCGAGGCGAATCAGCCCAAGCATTTT.

Ten or more counts support this clonotype. CDR3 nucleotide sequence: TGTGCCAGCAGTTACAGGGCAGGCACAGATACGCAGTATTTT. Amino acid sequence: CASSYRAGTDTQYF. The chain joins TRBV6-5 to TRBJ2-3; no firm D call. V lost 2 bases, J lost 1 base, and 7 bases lay in between. CDR1 is MNHEY and CDR2 is SVGAGI in the germline V gene. The CDR3 sequence is 14 residues long.

Regarding this clonotype: At one boundary the junction diverges from the germline segment, which might be a read error. The V gene is TRBV28, the J gene TRBJ2-2; tentatively, D is TRBD2 (5 bases). This CDR3 spans 14 amino acids. Germline lookup yields CDR1 MDHEN and CDR2 SYDVKM. This chain's CDR3 is CASSFAAGTWELFF. CDR3 DNA sequence: TGTGCCAGCAGTTTCGCTGCGGGCACCTGGGAGCTGTTTTTT.

This clonotype appeared a few times. V is TRBV20-1 and J is TRBJ2-2; a possible D gene is TRBD2 (6 bases). From germline, CDR1 is DFQATT and CDR2 SNEGSKA (reference sequence). The CDR3 has 14 residues. V lost 4 bases and J lost 2, with 11 bases in between. The CDR3 reads CSAMRRGNTGELFF. The CDR3 DNA reads TGCAGTGCTATGAGGCGGGGAAACACCGGGGAGCTGTTTTTT.

The CDR3 region has the DNA TGTGCCAGCAGTTACGGACTAGGTGGGGATGAGCAGTTCTTC. Amino acid sequence: CASSYGLGGDEQFF. V and J are TRBV6-2 or TRBV6-3 and TRBJ2-1, with 7 bases identical to TRBD2. The CDR3 loop spans 14 amino acids. V lost 2 bases and J lost 8; bases outside the gene matches: 6. In germline, CDR1 is MNHEY, CDR2 SVGEGT.

Turning to this clonotype: This clone may be a read error of a much larger clone one base away. The rearrangement links TRBV28 to TRBJ2-7; TRBD2 aligns across 7 bases. CDR3 length: 14 residues. Trimming cost V 6 bases and J 3 bases; bases outside gene matches: 8. The germline V gene encodes CDR1 MDHEN and CDR2 SYDVKM. In DNA form, the CDR3 reads TGTGCCAGCAGGACCAGCGGGGCCTACTACGAGCAGTACTTC. It is translated as CASRTSGAYYEQYF.

The sample holds many counts of this clonotype. The chain combines TRBV28 with TRBJ1-2, with D maybe TRBD1 (5 bases). Germline lookup yields CDR1 MDHEN and CDR2 SYDVKM. This CDR3 contains 14 residues. The V end lost 3 bases, the J end lost 0 bases, and 8 bases lay between the germline ends. CDR3 sequence reads: CASSLGPANYGYTF. The CDR3 DNA is TGTGCCAGCAGTTTGGGGCCAGCTAACTATGGCTACACCTTC.

A remark on this clonotype: Possible read error: a much larger clone is one base away. The chain links TRBV7-9 to TRBJ1-2, with a weak D call TRBD1 (5 bases). Trimming pared 0 bases from V and 6 bases from J, leaving 14 bases between. The CDR3 consists of 15 residues. The germline gives CDR1 SEHNR, CDR2 FQNEAQ (reference sequence). The CDR3 protein is CASSLAIGGNHGYTF. The DNA for the CDR3 is TGTGCCAGCAGCTTAGCAATCGGGGGGAACCATGGCTACACCTTC.

There are a few counts of this clonotype. V is TRBV20-1 and J is TRBJ2-3; D is possibly TRBD2 (6 bases). The CDR3 runs to 12 residues. V was trimmed by 5 bases and J by 6 bases, leaving 12 bases between them. Germline V gives CDR1 DFQATT, CDR2 SNEGSKA (reference sequence). The CDR3 sequence is CSAFDGGDTQYF. The CDR3 DNA reads TGCAGTGCTTTTGATGGGGGGGATACGCAGTATTTT.

A few counts support this clonotype. The chain links TRBV15 to TRBJ2-1, with TRBD1 identical over 12 bases. The V gene end was trimmed by 3 bases and the J gene end by 9 bases; junction bases not matched to a gene: 6. CDR3 length: 15 residues. Germline V gene data show CDR1 as LNHNV and CDR2 as YYDKDF (reference sequence). The CDR3 sequence is CATSRRGQGASEQFF. In DNA form, the CDR3 reads TGTGCCACCAGCAGGAGGGGACAGGGGGCCTCTGAGCAGTTCTTC.

As concerns this clonotype: A much bigger clone sits one base away, suggesting this may be a read error. Given the absence of the conserved phenylalanine or tryptophan at the CDR3 end, a read error is likely. V and J are TRBV4-1 and TRBJ1-2; 8 bases line up with TRBD1. The CDR3 is 11 amino acids. The germline V gene has CDR1 MGHRA and CDR2 YSYEKL. V trimming: 6 bases; J trimming: 11 bases; junction bases outside the gene matches: 5. The CDR3: CASSGQGRYTL. CDR3 nucleotide sequence: TGCGCCAGCAGTGGACAGGGACGGTACACCTTG.

Remarks on this clonotype: Being one base from a much bigger clone, this may be a read error. This chain joins TRBV28 and TRBJ1-2; D not certain. This CDR3 has 15 residues. V was shortened by 4 bases and J by 6 bases, with 18 bases between the two germline ends. Germline CDR1 and CDR2: MDHEN and SYDVKM. The CDR3 DNA follows: TGTGCCAGCAGTTCCCAGCCGCAAGGCTCTAATGGCTACACCTTC. Its protein is CASSSQPQGSNGYTF.

There are a few counts of this clonotype. The chain couples TRBV7-2 to TRBJ2-7; TRBD2 is a possible D gene (5 bases). CDR3 length: 14 amino acids. Trimming left V 4 bases short and J 6 bases short, with 16 bases between. CDR1 SGHTA and CDR2 FQGNSA come from the germline V gene. The CDR3 loop is CASSSFLTGIEQYF. DNA of the CDR3: TGTGCCAGCAGCTCCTTTTTAACGGGAATCGAGCAGTACTTC.

This rearrangement joins TRBV7-9 to TRBJ2-2, with 7 nucleotides matching TRBD1. The germline V gene has CDR1 SEHNR and CDR2 FQNEAQ (reference sequence). The CDR3 consists of 14 residues. V shed 5 bases and J 3 bases; nucleotides not matched to a gene: 3. The CDR3 DNA is TGTGCCAGCAGCCGGGACAGACACACCGGGGAGCTGTTTTTT. The encoded protein is CASSRDRHTGELFF.

This clonotype came up many times. The rearrangement uses TRBV6-1 and TRBJ2-7, with 8 nucleotides matching TRBD1. This CDR3 comprises 14 residues. The ends lost 6 bases at V and 4 bases at J; junction bases unmatched: 8. The V gene's germline CDR1 is MNHNS and CDR2 SASEGT. In DNA form, the CDR3 reads TGTGCCAGCAGAACTGCAGGGGGCGGGTACGAGCAGTACTTC. Translated: CASRTAGGGYEQYF.

The chain links TRBV20-1 to TRBJ2-1, with 10 bases fitting TRBD2. This CDR3 has 17 amino acids. Germline values: CDR1 DFQATT, CDR2 SNEGSKA (reference sequence). The V and J ends lost 4 bases and 0 bases, in that order; junction bases with no gene match: 9. CDR3: CSAKTLAGDTSYNEQFF. In DNA, the CDR3 is TGCAGTGCTAAGACTCTAGCGGGAGATACCTCCTACAATGAGCAGTTCTTC.

The rearrangement links TRBV27 to TRBJ2-5, with D unresolved. This CDR3 contains 15 residues. The ends were cut back, 1 base at V and 1 base at J, with 10 bases in the middle. Germline V lookup: CDR1 MNHEY, CDR2 SMNVEV (reference sequence). This chain's CDR3 is CASSLWQWSQETQYF. The CDR3 bases are TGTGCCAGCAGTTTATGGCAGTGGTCCCAAGAGACCCAGTACTTC.